What follows are 24 T cell receptor beta chains derived from one specimen sequenced in a study of tumour-infiltrating T cells in Burkitt lymphoma. Method: immunoSEQ multiplex PCR; TCRdb's copy keeps in-frame clones and lacks some. The sample lists more than 2,000 clones, nearly 25% occurring once. Sample: tumor tissue from a relapse. These receptors all come from a human donor with relapsed Burkitt lymphoma. Some clones in this sample may be carry-over from other donors' samples.

This chain links TRBV28 with TRBJ2-5; D not certain. Germline CDR1 and CDR2: MDHEN and SYDVKM. V was trimmed by 6 bases and J by 3 bases, leaving 11 bases between them. The CDR3 consists of 13 residues. Here the CDR3 DNA reads TGTGCCAGCAGGAACAGAGACGAAGAGACCCAGTACTTC. This gives the protein CASRNRDEETQYF.

The rearrangement uses TRBV10-3 and TRBJ2-7, with 7 positions matching TRBD1. V shed 5 bases, J shed 0 bases, and the junction held 4 bases outside the gene matches. This CDR3 has 14 residues. Germline CDR1 and CDR2: ENHRY and SYGVKD. CDR3 DNA: TGTGCCATCAGTAACAGGGGTTTCTCCTACGAGCAGTACTTC. Translation: CAISNRGFSYEQYF.

V is TRBV29-1 and J is TRBJ2-2; TRBD1 matches at 8 bases. Germline values: CDR1 SQVTM, CDR2 ANQGSEA. V trimming: 8 bases; J trimming: 4 bases; junction bases outside the gene matches: 6. The CDR3 runs 13 residues. The CDR3 region has the DNA TGCAGCTTCAGGGGGCGTGCCACCGGGGAGCTGTTTTTT. Amino acid sequence: CSFRGRATGELFF.

The chain employs TRBV7-2 and TRBJ2-7, with a weak D call TRBD2 (6 bases). CDR1 is SGHTA, CDR2 FQGNSA, per germline. With 1 base removed from V and 3 bases from J, the gap between germline ends came to 16 bases. The CDR3 length is 16 residues. The CDR3 sequence is CASSLVVQVGGYEQYF. The CDR3 DNA reads as TGTGCCAGCAGCTTAGTGGTTCAGGTCGGGGGCTACGAGCAGTACTTC. The full variable domain, its missing parts supplied by reference TRBV7-2 and TRBJ2-7, is GAGVSQSPSNKVTEKGKDVELRCDPISGHTALYWYRQSLGQGLEFLIYFQGNSAPDKSGLPSDRFSAERTGGSVSTLTIQRTQQEDSAVYLCASSLVVQVGGYEQYFGPGTRLTVT.

In its sample, this clone was seen a few times. J is TRBJ2-3 and V is TRBV6-5, with 8 positions matching TRBD2. The CDR3 has 16 residues. V shed 4 bases and J 2 bases; nucleotides not matched to a gene: 8. Germline CDR1 reads MNHEY; CDR2 reads SVGAGI. In DNA form, the CDR3 reads TGTGCCAGCAGTTTCCGCAGCGGGGGTTTCACAGATACGCAGTATTTT. It codes for CASSFRSGGFTDTQYF.

The sample holds a few counts of this clone. This sequence joins TRBV5-5 and TRBJ2-2, with 8 bases lining up with TRBD1. The V gene end was trimmed by 2 bases and the J gene end by 7 bases; junction bases not matched to a gene: 7. Germline CDR1 reads SGHKS; CDR2 reads YYEKEE (reference sequence). The CDR3 loop spans 15 amino acids. CDR3 amino acids: CASSFGQGGVGELFF. The CDR3 DNA reads as TGTGCCAGCAGCTTTGGACAGGGCGGGGTCGGGGAGCTGTTTTTT. Supplemented by reference TRBV5-5 and TRBJ2-2, the full variable domain reads DAGVTQSPTHLIKTRGQQVTLRCSPISGHKSVSWYQQVLGQGPQFIFQYYEKEERGRGNFPDRFSARQFPNYSSELNVNALLLGDSALYLCASSFGQGGVGELFFGEGSRLTVL.

V is TRBV28 and J is TRBJ2-7, with D possibly being TRBD1 (5 bases). Germline loops: CDR1 MDHEN, CDR2 SYDVKM. This CDR3 comprises 15 residues. V lost 3 bases, J lost 3 bases, and 15 bases lay in between. The CDR3 nucleotides are TGTGCCAGCAGTTTGGTGACAGCGCCGAGCTACGAGCAGTACTTC. It yields the protein CASSLVTAPSYEQYF.

A few counts support this clone. This rearrangement joins TRBV18 to TRBJ1-5, with no clear D. The V gene lost 2 bases and the J gene lost 7 bases, with 18 bases spanning the gap. CDR3 length: 16 amino acids. CDR1 is KGHSH, CDR2 LQKENI, per germline. As DNA, the CDR3 is TGTGCCAGCTCACCAGTAAGGGAGATCGGGAAACAGCCCCAGCATTTT. This codes for CASSPVREIGKQPQHF. Full variable domain (remainder filled in from reference TRBV18 and TRBJ1-5): NAGVMQNPRHLVRRRGQEARLRCSPMKGHSHVYWYRQLPEEGLKFMVYLQKENIIDESGMPKERFSAEFPKEGPSILRIQQVVRGDSAAYFCASSPVREIGKQPQHFGDGTRLSIL.

The CDR3 loop is CASSGGQGQETQYF. CDR3 DNA sequence: TGCGCCAGCAGCGGGGGACAGGGCCAAGAGACCCAGTACTTC. The gene calls are TRBV5-1 and TRBJ2-5; TRBD1 matches 9 bases. CDR1 and CDR2 (germline): SGHRS, YFSETQ. Trimming removed 4 bases from V and 1 base from J; junction bases left unmatched: 2. This CDR3 has 14 amino acids.

This clone was seen a few times. The rearrangement links TRBV2 to TRBJ2-7; D not resolved. The V end was cut by 7 bases, the J end by 4 bases, with 11 bases between. The CDR3 contains 12 residues. Germline loops: CDR1 SNHLY, CDR2 FYNNEI. CDR3 residues: CASNLGGYEQYF. The CDR3 coding sequence is TGTGCCAGCAACCTCGGCGGTTACGAGCAGTACTTC. Together with reference TRBV2 and TRBJ2-7, the CDR3 gives the full variable domain: EPEVTQTPSHQVTQMGQEVILRCVPISNHLYFYWYRQILGQKVEFLVSFYNNEISEKSEIFDDQFSVERPDGSNFTLKIRSTKLEDSAMYFCASNLGGYEQYFGPGTRLTVT.

The chain links TRBV11-2 to TRBJ1-2; maybe TRBD1 (5 bases). Trimming pared 4 bases from V and 8 bases from J, leaving 17 bases between. The CDR3 consists of 14 residues. Germline V CDR1 and CDR2: SGHAT, FQNNGV. CDR3 coding DNA: TGTGCCAGCAGCTCTCCTGGGGGATGGAAGGGCTACACCTTC. This gives the protein CASSSPGGWKGYTF.

V gene TRBV9 combines with J gene TRBJ1-6; TRBD1 is a possible D gene (6 bases). The CDR3 consists of 15 residues. CDR1 SGDLS and CDR2 YYNGEE come from the germline V gene. The germline V and J ends were trimmed by 1 base and 8 bases, with 13 bases remaining between them. CDR3 sequence (DNA): TGTGCCAGCAGCGTATACTCAGGGGAGGATTCACCCCTCCACTTT. Residues: CASSVYSGEDSPLHF.

The chain is built from TRBV7-9 and TRBJ1-4, with D possibly matching TRBD1 (5 bases). V shed 2 bases and J shed 10 bases, with 11 bases lying between them. Germline V gene sequence: CDR1 SEHNR, CDR2 FQNEAQ (reference sequence). The CDR3 is 13 amino acids. The CDR3 coding sequence is TGTGCCAGCAGCTTATTGGGGGGGGTAAAACTGTTTTTT. Its translation: CASSLLGGVKLFF.

This clone was recorded a few times. V and J are TRBV1 and TRBJ1-6. TRBV1 is reported as a pseudogene. The CDR3 runs 17 residues. In nucleotides, the CDR3 is TGCACCAGCAGCCAAGATGGGCGCCGACGGGGTAATTCACCCCTCCACTTT. Protein: CTSSQDGRRRGNSPLHF.

This clone was seen a handful of times. This sequence joins TRBV2 and TRBJ2-4, with 8 bases identical to TRBD1. Germline V gene sequence: CDR1 SNHLY, CDR2 FYNNEI. The CDR3 runs to 14 residues. Germline trimming cut 7 bases from V and 4 bases from J; bases unmatched to any gene: 6. CDR3 protein: CASMTDRGKNIQYF. The CDR3 nucleotides are TGTGCCAGCATGACCGACAGGGGTAAAAACATTCAGTACTTC.

The V call is TRBV6-5, the J call TRBJ1-3, with D hard to call. CDR1 is MNHEY and CDR2 is SVGAGI in the germline V gene. The V end was cut by 4 bases, the J end by 0 bases, with 10 bases between. CDR3 length equals 15 residues. DNA for the CDR3: TGTGCCAGCAGTTCTGTGTTGAGCTCTGGAAACACCATATATTTT. This sequence encodes CASSSVLSSGNTIYF.

The sample holds one count of this clone. The chain combines TRBV25-1 with TRBJ2-5; D gene unclear. Per the germline V gene, CDR1 is MGHDK and CDR2 is SYGVNS. V gave up 7 bases and J gave up 5 bases, with 11 bases separating them. The CDR3 has 12 amino acids. The CDR3 DNA reads as TGTGCCAGCACCTCCCCAGGCGAGACCCAGTACTTC. Translated: CASTSPGETQYF.

V gene TRBV28 combines with J gene TRBJ2-5; 13 bases fit TRBD2. The CDR3 loop spans 16 amino acids. The germline gives CDR1 MDHEN, CDR2 SYDVKM. V lost 4 bases and J lost 1; bases outside the gene matches: 3. CDR3 nucleotides: TGTGCCAGCAGTTGGACTAGCGGGGGTCCCCAAGAGACCCAGTACTTC. Its translation: CASSWTSGGPQETQYF.

The chain combines TRBV9 with TRBJ2-1, with 7 bases fitting TRBD1. The CDR3 is 15 amino acids. From germline, CDR1 is SGDLS and CDR2 YYNGEE. The junction had 9 bases not matched to a gene; V was cut back by 3 bases and J by 6 bases. CDR3 residues: CASSAGPGTVNEQFF. In DNA form, the CDR3 reads TGTGCCAGCAGCGCAGGGCCCGGGACAGTCAATGAGCAGTTCTTC.

In this sample, this clone is large. The junction shows a germline mismatch at one end, possibly a read error. CDR3 in amino acids: CASSLSGGAPETQYF. The DNA for the CDR3 is TGTGCTAGCAGCTTAAGCGGGGGGGCCCCAGAGACCCAGTACTTC. This chain uses TRBV7-7 with TRBJ2-5, with 10 bases aligning to TRBD2. The CDR3 length is 15 residues. The germline V gene encodes CDR1 SSHAT and CDR2 FNYEAQ (reference sequence).

This clone has more than one count but fewer than ten. An end of the junction differs from the germline gene, which may be a read error. V usage is TRBV29-1 and J usage is TRBJ2-1; 9 bases line up with TRBD1. The CDR3 runs 12 residues. CDR1 and CDR2 from the germline V gene are SQVTM and ANQGSEA. The CDR3 nucleotides are TGCAGCGTTGAAGACACAGGGGGCCGGTCAATCTTC. It is translated as CSVEDTGGRSIF.

The V and J genes are TRBV5-8 and TRBJ2-7, with D maybe TRBD1 (6 bases). Germline CDR1 SGHTS, CDR2 YDEGEE. V was clipped by 2 bases and J by 1 base, with 7 bases between them. CDR3 size: 13 residues. The CDR3 is CASSFQGSYEQYF. Here the CDR3 DNA reads TGTGCCAGCAGCTTTCAGGGGTCCTACGAGCAGTACTTC. Filled out from reference TRBV5-8 and TRBJ2-7, the complete variable domain reads EAGVTQSPTHLIKTRGQQATLRCSPISGHTSVYWYQQALGLGLQFLLWYDEGEERNRGNFPPRFSGRQFPNYSSELNVNALELEDSALYLCASSFQGSYEQYFGPGTRLTVT.

This sequence joins TRBV5-8 and TRBJ1-5; maybe TRBD1 (5 bases). V lost 4 bases and J lost 0, with 11 bases in between. The CDR3 has 15 amino acids. CDR1 and CDR2 (germline): SGHTS, YDEGEE. The DNA of the CDR3 is TGTGCCAGCAGCCTCGACAGTTATAGCAATCAGCCCCAGCATTTT. Encoded protein: CASSLDSYSNQPQHF.

Only a few counts were recorded for this clone. The chain couples TRBV7-8 to TRBJ1-4; D is uncertain. There are 13 residues in the CDR3. V was cut by 3 bases and J by 8 bases, with 10 bases left in between. Germline CDR1 is SGHVS and CDR2 is FQNEAQ. The CDR3, as DNA: TGTGCCAGCAGCTTGTACAGCGCCGAAAAACTGTTTTTT. Translating gives CASSLYSAEKLFF. The full variable domain, rest sourced from reference TRBV7-8 and TRBJ1-4, is GAGVSQSPRYKVAKRGQDVALRCDPISGHVSLFWYQQALGQGPEFLTYFQNEAQLDKSGLPSDRFFAERPEGSVSTLKIQRTQQEDSAVYLCASSLYSAEKLFFGSGTQLSVL.